Listed below are T cell receptor beta chains from one sample, sequenced in a study of cytomegalovirus exposure and HLA in healthy donors. Libraries were prepared by immunoSEQ multiplex PCR; TCRdb keeps only in-frame clonotypes and omits some of them. The sample shows 250,000 or so clones, 90% of them seen only once. Sequenced input: PBMCs. Source of these receptors: a woman between 18 and 30 years old in good health and CMV-seronegative. Each CDR3 is given with its conserved first and last residue. The D gene is left open where the match is weak. Rows give clone size only sometimes, using once, few, many, or a class for an expanded clone.

abundance: -; j_gene: TRBJ1-1; d_gene: -; v_gene: TRBV15; CDR3aa: CATSRALEGSEAFF; CDR3nt: TGTGCCACCAGCAGGGCGCTGGAGGGCAGTGAAGCTTTCTTT
abundance: -; j_gene: TRBJ1-2; d_gene: TRBD1; v_gene: TRBV28; CDR3aa: CASRGTDGYGYTF; CDR3nt: TGTGCCAGCAGAGGGACAGATGGGTATGGCTACACCTTC
abundance: -; j_gene: TRBJ1-4; d_gene: TRBD1; v_gene: TRBV7-9; CDR3aa: CASSAVRTGVMTNEKLFF; CDR3nt: TGTGCCAGCAGCGCGGTCCGGACAGGAGTTATGACTAATGAAAAACTGTTTTTT
abundance: -; j_gene: TRBJ2-1; d_gene: TRBD1; v_gene: TRBV7-9; CDR3aa: CASSSGQGSGMGQFF; CDR3nt: TGTGCCAGCAGCTCCGGACAGGGTTCGGGTATGGGGCAGTTCTTC
abundance: -; j_gene: TRBJ1-4; d_gene: -; v_gene: TRBV5-1; CDR3aa: CASPRGGLRERAEKLFF; CDR3nt: TGCGCCAGCCCACGAGGGGGACTAAGGGAACGTGCTGAAAAACTGTTTTTT
abundance: -; j_gene: TRBJ1-4; d_gene: -; v_gene: TRBV11-2; CDR3aa: CASSLGQGEEKLFF; CDR3nt: TGTGCCAGCAGCTTGGGCCAGGGTGAAGAAAAACTGTTTTTT
abundance: -; j_gene: TRBJ1-1; d_gene: -; v_gene: TRBV6-1; CDR3aa: CASSGRVHTEAFF; CDR3nt: TGTGCCAGCAGTGGCAGGGTTCACACTGAAGCTTTCTTT
abundance: few; j_gene: TRBJ1-2; d_gene: TRBD1; v_gene: TRBV6-1; CDR3aa: CASSGQGARGYTF; CDR3nt: TGTGCCAGCAGTGGTCAGGGGGCTCGTGGCTACACCTTC
abundance: once; j_gene: TRBJ2-1; d_gene: -; v_gene: TRBV20-1; CDR3aa: CSARLVYEQFF; CDR3nt: TGCAGTGCAAGACTAGTCTATGAGCAGTTCTTC
abundance: -; j_gene: TRBJ2-1; d_gene: -; v_gene: TRBV9; CDR3aa: CASSENRALPYNEQFF; CDR3nt: TGTGCCAGCAGCGAAAACAGGGCCCTACCCTACAATGAGCAGTTCTTC
abundance: once; j_gene: TRBJ2-7; d_gene: -; v_gene: TRBV5-4; CDR3aa: CASSLSAGGNLEQYF; CDR3nt: TGTGCCAGCAGCTTGTCGGCAGGGGGGAACTTGGAGCAGTACTTC
abundance: -; j_gene: TRBJ1-2; d_gene: -; v_gene: TRBV25-1; CDR3aa: CASSEKGWHGYGYTF; CDR3nt: TGTGCCAGCAGTGAAAAGGGGTGGCACGGATATGGCTACACCTTC
abundance: -; j_gene: TRBJ1-2; d_gene: TRBD1; v_gene: TRBV7-2; CDR3aa: CASSSLDRAYGYTF; CDR3nt: TGTGCCAGCAGCTCTCTTGACAGGGCCTATGGCTACACCTTC
abundance: -; j_gene: TRBJ1-5; d_gene: TRBD1; v_gene: TRBV28; CDR3aa: CASSLRRDRGQRQPQHF; CDR3nt: TGTGCCAGCAGTTTACGGCGGGACAGGGGGCAGAGGCAGCCCCAGCATTTT
abundance: -; j_gene: TRBJ2-5; d_gene: -; v_gene: TRBV10-1; CDR3aa: CASSVGPQETQYF; CDR3nt: TGCGCCAGCAGTGTTGGGCCCCAAGAGACCCAGTACTTC
abundance: -; j_gene: TRBJ1-4; d_gene: -; v_gene: TRBV16; CDR3aa: CASSQTGQNEKLFF; CDR3nt: TGTGCCAGCAGCCAAACAGGGCAAAATGAAAAACTGTTTTTT
abundance: -; j_gene: TRBJ1-4; d_gene: TRBD1; v_gene: TRBV5-1; CDR3aa: CASSSGTGDGEKLFF; CDR3nt: TGCGCCAGCAGCTCCGGGACAGGGGACGGTGAAAAACTGTTTTTT
abundance: -; j_gene: TRBJ2-3; d_gene: TRBD1; v_gene: TRBV29-1; CDR3aa: CSASGTEDTQYF; CDR3nt: TGCAGCGCCTCGGGGACAGAAGATACGCAGTATTTT
abundance: few; j_gene: TRBJ2-1; d_gene: TRBD2; v_gene: TRBV4-2; CDR3aa: CASSQVLLAGINEQFF; CDR3nt: TGTGCCAGCAGCCAAGTGCTCCTAGCGGGGATCAATGAGCAGTTCTTC
abundance: -; j_gene: TRBJ1-4; d_gene: -; v_gene: TRBV19; CDR3aa: CASRLRAAGFGYNEKLFF; CDR3nt: TGTGCCAGTAGACTCAGGGCGGCCGGATTTGGATATAATGAAAAACTGTTTTTT
abundance: -; j_gene: TRBJ1-5; d_gene: -; v_gene: TRBV28; CDR3aa: CASSYFAGAGRQPQHF; CDR3nt: TGTGCCAGCAGTTATTTTGCCGGTGCAGGGCGACAGCCCCAGCATTTT
abundance: -; j_gene: TRBJ2-7; d_gene: -; v_gene: TRBV11-2; CDR3aa: CASSKETGPWEQYF; CDR3nt: TGTGCCAGCAGCAAAGAGACAGGACCCTGGGAGCAGTACTTC
abundance: -; j_gene: TRBJ1-1; d_gene: TRBD1; v_gene: TRBV7-9; CDR3aa: CASSYGDRGSEAFF; CDR3nt: TGTGCCAGCAGCTATGGGGACAGGGGATCTGAAGCTTTCTTT
abundance: -; j_gene: TRBJ1-1; d_gene: TRBD1; v_gene: TRBV6-1; CDR3aa: CASRTSDRVNTEAFF; CDR3nt: TGTGCCAGCAGGACCTCAGACAGGGTGAACACTGAAGCTTTCTTT
abundance: -; j_gene: TRBJ1-6; d_gene: -; v_gene: TRBV7-9; CDR3aa: CASSLGEAYSYNSPLHF; CDR3nt: TGTGCCAGCAGCTTAGGGGAGGCTTACTCCTATAATTCACCCCTCCACTTT
abundance: few; j_gene: TRBJ2-3; d_gene: -; v_gene: TRBV10-1; CDR3aa: CASSGQIGLDTQYF; CDR3nt: TGCGCCAGCAGTGGACAAATTGGGTTAGATACGCAGTATTTT
abundance: -; j_gene: TRBJ2-7; d_gene: TRBD1; v_gene: TRBV14; CDR3aa: CASSRTGDWYEQYF; CDR3nt: TGTGCCAGCAGTCGGACAGGGGATTGGTACGAGCAGTACTTC
abundance: -; j_gene: TRBJ1-1; d_gene: TRBD1; v_gene: TRBV5-6; CDR3aa: CASRPGGNTEAFF; CDR3nt: TGTGCCAGCAGGCCAGGGGGGAACACTGAAGCTTTCTTT
abundance: -; j_gene: TRBJ2-5; d_gene: TRBD2; v_gene: TRBV29-1; CDR3aa: CSVLAGPYQETQYF; CDR3nt: TGCAGCGTGCTAGCGGGGCCGTACCAAGAGACCCAGTACTTC
abundance: -; j_gene: TRBJ2-2; d_gene: -; v_gene: TRBV11-3; CDR3aa: CASSSGPGGLNTGELFF; CDR3nt: TGTGCCAGCAGCTCCGGGCCTGGGGGGTTGAACACCGGGGAGCTGTTTTTT
abundance: -; j_gene: TRBJ1-1; d_gene: -; v_gene: TRBV11-3; CDR3aa: CASSSTGQNTEAFF; CDR3nt: TGTGCCAGCAGCTCCACGGGACAGAACACTGAAGCTTTCTTT
abundance: -; j_gene: TRBJ2-1; d_gene: TRBD2; v_gene: TRBV7-7; CDR3aa: CASSEGTGGPYNEQFF; CDR3nt: TGTGCCAGCAGCGAGGGGACGGGGGGACCCTACAATGAGCAGTTCTTC
abundance: once; j_gene: TRBJ2-1; d_gene: -; v_gene: TRBV4-1; CDR3aa: CASTATQAYNEQFF; CDR3nt: TGCGCCAGCACCGCCACACAGGCCTACAATGAGCAGTTCTTC
abundance: -; j_gene: TRBJ1-2; d_gene: TRBD1; v_gene: TRBV19; CDR3aa: CASKNAGGPYGYTF; CDR3nt: TGTGCCAGTAAGAACGCAGGGGGCCCCTACGGCTACACCTTC
abundance: -; j_gene: TRBJ1-6; d_gene: -; v_gene: TRBV27; CDR3aa: CASSFTGNSPLHF; CDR3nt: TGTGCCAGCAGTTTCACAGGAAATTCACCCCTCCACTTT
abundance: -; j_gene: TRBJ2-5; d_gene: TRBD1; v_gene: TRBV7-7; CDR3aa: CASSLGTGQAETQYF; CDR3nt: TGTGCTAGCAGCTTAGGGACAGGGCAGGCTGAGACCCAGTACTTC
abundance: -; j_gene: TRBJ1-1; d_gene: TRBD1; v_gene: TRBV5-4; CDR3aa: CASSDTGGRAFF; CDR3nt: TGTGCCAGCAGCGATACAGGGGGAAGAGCTTTCTTT
abundance: -; j_gene: TRBJ1-1; d_gene: TRBD1; v_gene: TRBV27; CDR3aa: CASSSDRGNTEAFF; CDR3nt: TGTGCCAGCAGTTCGGACAGGGGGAACACTGAAGCTTTCTTT
abundance: -; j_gene: TRBJ1-6; d_gene: TRBD1; v_gene: TRBV28; CDR3aa: CASRHGQGTSSYNSPLHF; CDR3nt: TGTGCCAGCAGACATGGACAGGGGACAAGCTCCTATAATTCACCCCTCCACTTT
abundance: -; j_gene: TRBJ1-5; d_gene: -; v_gene: TRBV28; CDR3aa: CASSLRRTASNQPQHF; CDR3nt: TGTGCCAGCAGTTTAAGGAGGACTGCTAGCAATCAGCCCCAGCATTTT
abundance: -; j_gene: TRBJ1-2; d_gene: -; v_gene: TRBV5-1; CDR3aa: CASSFSQDGYTF; CDR3nt: TGCGCCAGCAGCTTTTCTCAGGATGGCTACACCTTC
abundance: -; j_gene: TRBJ2-1; d_gene: TRBD2; v_gene: TRBV7-3; CDR3aa: CASSLIPSSGGLDEQFF; CDR3nt: TGTGCCAGCAGCTTAATCCCGTCTAGCGGGGGGCTCGATGAGCAGTTCTTC
abundance: once; j_gene: TRBJ1-1; d_gene: TRBD1; v_gene: TRBV29-1; CDR3aa: CSVVEGANTEAFF; CDR3nt: TGCAGCGTTGTTGAGGGGGCGAACACTGAAGCTTTCTTT
abundance: -; j_gene: TRBJ2-7; d_gene: TRBD1; v_gene: TRBV27; CDR3aa: CASRQGAHEQYF; CDR3nt: TGTGCCAGCAGACAGGGGGCCCACGAGCAGTACTTC
abundance: -; j_gene: TRBJ1-2; d_gene: -; v_gene: TRBV2; CDR3aa: CASSGRDRSYGYTF; CDR3nt: TGTGCCAGCAGTGGGAGGGACCGAAGCTATGGCTACACCTTC
abundance: once; j_gene: TRBJ1-1; d_gene: -; v_gene: TRBV6-5; CDR3aa: CASSFDTEAFF; CDR3nt: TGTGCCAGCAGTTTCGACACTGAAGCTTTCTTT
abundance: -; j_gene: TRBJ1-4; d_gene: TRBD1; v_gene: TRBV4-1; CDR3aa: CASRVNPPPGQDEKLFF; CDR3nt: TGCGCCAGCAGAGTTAACCCCCCTCCGGGACAGGATGAAAAACTGTTTTTT
abundance: -; j_gene: TRBJ1-1; d_gene: -; v_gene: TRBV4-1; CDR3aa: CASSQDLRNTEAFF; CDR3nt: TGCGCCAGCAGCCAAGATTTGCGGAACACTGAAGCTTTCTTT
abundance: -; j_gene: TRBJ1-5; d_gene: TRBD1; v_gene: TRBV5-1; CDR3aa: CASSSGTGGSNQPQHF; CDR3nt: TGCGCCAGCAGCTCCGGGACAGGGGGTAGCAATCAGCCCCAGCATTTT
abundance: -; j_gene: TRBJ2-7; d_gene: TRBD1; v_gene: TRBV11-2; CDR3aa: CASSRTGTGYEQYF; CDR3nt: TGTGCCAGCAGCCGAACCGGGACAGGTTACGAGCAGTACTTC
abundance: -; j_gene: TRBJ1-3; d_gene: -; v_gene: TRBV5-6; CDR3aa: CASSLATGWTGNTIYF; CDR3nt: TGTGCCAGCAGCTTGGCCACAGGGTGGACTGGAAACACCATATATTTT
abundance: -; j_gene: TRBJ1-2; d_gene: TRBD1; v_gene: TRBV7-9; CDR3aa: CASSFGDRRYGYTF; CDR3nt: TGTGCCAGCAGCTTCGGGGACAGACGATATGGCTACACCTTC
abundance: -; j_gene: TRBJ1-1; d_gene: TRBD1; v_gene: TRBV5-1; CDR3aa: CASSRGQVNTEAFF; CDR3nt: TGCGCCAGCAGCAGGGGACAGGTGAACACTGAAGCTTTCTTT
abundance: -; j_gene: TRBJ2-1; d_gene: TRBD1; v_gene: TRBV11-2; CDR3aa: CASSSTGGLYNEQFF; CDR3nt: TGTGCCAGCAGCTCCACAGGGGGCCTTTACAATGAGCAGTTCTTC
abundance: -; j_gene: TRBJ1-4; d_gene: -; v_gene: TRBV2; CDR3aa: CASRGANEKLFF; CDR3nt: TGTGCCAGCAGAGGAGCTAATGAAAAACTGTTTTTT
abundance: -; j_gene: TRBJ2-1; d_gene: TRBD2; v_gene: TRBV9; CDR3aa: CASSVEGGGPYNEQFF; CDR3nt: TGTGCCAGCAGCGTAGAAGGCGGGGGACCCTACAATGAGCAGTTCTTC
abundance: -; j_gene: TRBJ2-7; d_gene: TRBD1; v_gene: TRBV29-1; CDR3aa: CSVGTGPAYEQYF; CDR3nt: TGCAGCGTTGGGACAGGTCCGGCCTACGAGCAGTACTTC